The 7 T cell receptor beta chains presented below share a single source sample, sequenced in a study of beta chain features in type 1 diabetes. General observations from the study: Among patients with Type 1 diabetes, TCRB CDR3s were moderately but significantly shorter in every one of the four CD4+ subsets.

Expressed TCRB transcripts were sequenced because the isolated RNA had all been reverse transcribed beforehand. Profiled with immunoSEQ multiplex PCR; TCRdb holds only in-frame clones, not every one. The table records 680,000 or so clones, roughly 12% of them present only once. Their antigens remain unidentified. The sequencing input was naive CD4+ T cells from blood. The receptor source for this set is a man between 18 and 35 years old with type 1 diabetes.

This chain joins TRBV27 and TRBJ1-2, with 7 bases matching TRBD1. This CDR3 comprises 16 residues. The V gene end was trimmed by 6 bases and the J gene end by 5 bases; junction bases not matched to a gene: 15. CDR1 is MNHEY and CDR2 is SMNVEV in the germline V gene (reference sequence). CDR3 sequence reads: CASRPRQGGGGYGYTF. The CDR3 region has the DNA TGTGCCAGCAGACCGAGACAGGGTGGAGGTGGGTATGGCTACACCTTC.

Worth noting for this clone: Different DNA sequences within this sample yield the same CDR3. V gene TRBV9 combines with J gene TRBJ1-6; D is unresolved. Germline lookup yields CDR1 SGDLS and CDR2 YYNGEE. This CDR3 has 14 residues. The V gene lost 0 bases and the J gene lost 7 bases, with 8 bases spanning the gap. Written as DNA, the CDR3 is TGTGCCAGCAGCGTAGAAGGTGGGAATTCACCCCTCCACTTT. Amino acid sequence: CASSVEGGNSPLHF.

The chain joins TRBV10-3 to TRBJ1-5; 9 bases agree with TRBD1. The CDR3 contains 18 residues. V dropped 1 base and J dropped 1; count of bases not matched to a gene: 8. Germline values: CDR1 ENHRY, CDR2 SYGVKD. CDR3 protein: CAISEYQQGAGSNQPQHF. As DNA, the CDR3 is TGTGCCATCAGTGAGTACCAACAGGGGGCTGGAAGCAATCAGCCCCAGCATTTT.

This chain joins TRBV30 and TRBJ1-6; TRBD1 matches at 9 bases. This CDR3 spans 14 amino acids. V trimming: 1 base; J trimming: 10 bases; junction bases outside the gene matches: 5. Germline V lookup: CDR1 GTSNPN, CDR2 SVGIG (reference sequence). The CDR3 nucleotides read TGTGCCTGGAGTGCGGGACAGGGTAGCTCACCCCTCCACTTT. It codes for CAWSAGQGSSPLHF.

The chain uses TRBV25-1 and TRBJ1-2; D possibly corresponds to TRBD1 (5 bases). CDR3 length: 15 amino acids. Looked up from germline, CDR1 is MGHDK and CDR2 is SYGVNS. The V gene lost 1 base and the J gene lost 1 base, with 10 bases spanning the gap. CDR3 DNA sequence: TGTGCCAGCAGTGAATCGAGGGGCTATAACTATGGCTACACCTTC. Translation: CASSESRGYNYGYTF.

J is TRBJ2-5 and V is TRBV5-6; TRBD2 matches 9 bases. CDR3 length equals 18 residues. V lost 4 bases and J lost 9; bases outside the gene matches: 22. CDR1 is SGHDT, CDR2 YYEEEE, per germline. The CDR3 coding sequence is TGTGCCAGCAGCCCGCCGCTTAGCGGGGGCCCCCTCGCGGCGGCCCAGTACTTC. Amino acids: CASSPPLSGGPLAAAQYF.

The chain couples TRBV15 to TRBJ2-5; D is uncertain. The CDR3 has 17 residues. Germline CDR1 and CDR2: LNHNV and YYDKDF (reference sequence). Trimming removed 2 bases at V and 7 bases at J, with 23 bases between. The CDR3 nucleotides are TGTGCCACCAGCAGAACACCGGACCGCCGGAGCCACGGGACCCAGTACTTC. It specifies CATSRTPDRRSHGTQYF.